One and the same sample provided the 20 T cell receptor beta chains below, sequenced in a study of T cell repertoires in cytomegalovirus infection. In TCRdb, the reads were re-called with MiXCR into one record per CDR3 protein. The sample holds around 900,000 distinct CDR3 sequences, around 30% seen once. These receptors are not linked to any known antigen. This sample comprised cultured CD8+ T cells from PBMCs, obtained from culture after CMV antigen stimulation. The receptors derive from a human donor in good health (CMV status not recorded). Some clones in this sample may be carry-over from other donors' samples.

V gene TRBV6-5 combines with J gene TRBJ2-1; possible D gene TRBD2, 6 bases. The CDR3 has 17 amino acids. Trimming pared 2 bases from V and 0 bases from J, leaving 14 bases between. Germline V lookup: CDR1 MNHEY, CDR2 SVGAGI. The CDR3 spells CASSYAGGRSSYNEQFF. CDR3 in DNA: TGTGCCAGCAGTTACGCCGGGGGTCGGAGCTCCTACAATGAGCAGTTCTTC.

CDR3 loop: CASMLSGKNTEAFF. The CDR3 nucleotides are TGTGCCAGCATGCTCAGCGGGAAGAACACTGAAGCTTTCTTT. The chain couples TRBV13 to TRBJ1-1; D call uncertain. Germline V CDR1 and CDR2: PRHDT, FYEKMQ (reference sequence). The CDR3 sequence is 14 residues long. V dropped 7 bases and J dropped 1 base, with 13 bases sitting between them.

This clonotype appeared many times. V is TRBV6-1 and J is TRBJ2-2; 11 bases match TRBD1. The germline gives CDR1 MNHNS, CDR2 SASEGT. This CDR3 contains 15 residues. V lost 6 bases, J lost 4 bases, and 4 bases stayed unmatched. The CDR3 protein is CASRGTGGSTGELFF. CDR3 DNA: TGTGCCAGCAGGGGGACAGGGGGGAGCACCGGGGAGCTGTTTTTT.

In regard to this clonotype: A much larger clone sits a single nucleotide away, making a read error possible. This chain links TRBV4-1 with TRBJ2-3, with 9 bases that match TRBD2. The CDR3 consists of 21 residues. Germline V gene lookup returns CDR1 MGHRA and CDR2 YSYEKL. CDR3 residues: CTSSQDTDRLLAIAGADTQYF. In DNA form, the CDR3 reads TGCACCAGCAGCCAGGATACGGACAGACTTTTAGCTATAGCGGGGGCAGATACGCAGTATTTT.

The CDR3 DNA reads TGTGCCAGTAGTACCTCAAAAAGGGAGAACACTGAAGCTTTCTTT. Its protein is CASSTSKRENTEAFF. The chain carries TRBV19 and TRBJ1-1; D uncertain. The CDR3 has 15 residues. V gave up 4 bases and J gave up 1 base, with 13 bases separating them. The germline V gene has CDR1 LNHDA and CDR2 SQIVND (reference sequence).

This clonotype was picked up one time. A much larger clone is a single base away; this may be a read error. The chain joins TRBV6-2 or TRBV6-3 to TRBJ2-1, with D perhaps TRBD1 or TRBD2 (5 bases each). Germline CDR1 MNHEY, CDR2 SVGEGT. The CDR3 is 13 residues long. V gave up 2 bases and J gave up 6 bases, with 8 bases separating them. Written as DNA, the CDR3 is TGTGCCAGCAGTTACACGAGGGGCAATGAGCAGTTCTTC. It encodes CASSYTRGNEQFF.

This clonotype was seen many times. Written as DNA, the CDR3 is TGTGCCAGTAGTATATCCCTTAGTGAAGCTTTCTTT. Its protein product is CASSISLSEAFF. V is TRBV19 and J is TRBJ1-1; D is undetermined. With 2 bases removed from V and 7 bases from J, the gap between germline ends came to 8 bases. In germline, CDR1 is LNHDA, CDR2 SQIVND (reference sequence). This CDR3 contains 12 residues.

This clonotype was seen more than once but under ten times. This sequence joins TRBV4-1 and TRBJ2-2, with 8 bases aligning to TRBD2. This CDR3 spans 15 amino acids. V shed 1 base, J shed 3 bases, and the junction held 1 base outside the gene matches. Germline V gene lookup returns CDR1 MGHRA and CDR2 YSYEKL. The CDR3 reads CASSQVAGYTGELFF. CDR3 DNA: TGCGCCAGCAGCCAAGTAGCGGGGTACACCGGGGAGCTGTTTTTT.

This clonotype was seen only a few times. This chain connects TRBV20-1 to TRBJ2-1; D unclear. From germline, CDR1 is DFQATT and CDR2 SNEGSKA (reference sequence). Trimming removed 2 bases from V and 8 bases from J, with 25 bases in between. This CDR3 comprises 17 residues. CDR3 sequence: CSARMPLRKPASHEQFF. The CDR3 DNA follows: TGCAGTGCTAGAATGCCCCTCCGAAAACCAGCAAGCCATGAGCAGTTCTTC.

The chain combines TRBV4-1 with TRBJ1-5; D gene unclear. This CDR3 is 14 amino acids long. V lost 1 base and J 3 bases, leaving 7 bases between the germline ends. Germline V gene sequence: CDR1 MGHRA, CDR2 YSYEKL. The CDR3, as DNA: TGCGCCAGCAGCCAAGGGTTGGACAATCAGCCCCAGCATTTT. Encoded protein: CASSQGLDNQPQHF.

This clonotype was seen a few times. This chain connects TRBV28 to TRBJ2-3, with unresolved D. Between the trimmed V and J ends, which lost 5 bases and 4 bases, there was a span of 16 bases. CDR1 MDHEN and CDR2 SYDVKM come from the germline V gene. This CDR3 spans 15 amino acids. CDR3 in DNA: TGTGCCAGCAGTCCCCGGGCCCGCCAGGCAGATACGCAGTATTTT. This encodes CASSPRARQADTQYF.

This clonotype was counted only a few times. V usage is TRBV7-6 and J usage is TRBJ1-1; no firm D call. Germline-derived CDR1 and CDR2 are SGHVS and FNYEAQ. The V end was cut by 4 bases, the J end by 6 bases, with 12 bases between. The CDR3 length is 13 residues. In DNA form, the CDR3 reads TGTGCCAGCAGCTCCGGACCAGGCGCTGAAGCTTTCTTT. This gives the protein CASSSGPGAEAFF.

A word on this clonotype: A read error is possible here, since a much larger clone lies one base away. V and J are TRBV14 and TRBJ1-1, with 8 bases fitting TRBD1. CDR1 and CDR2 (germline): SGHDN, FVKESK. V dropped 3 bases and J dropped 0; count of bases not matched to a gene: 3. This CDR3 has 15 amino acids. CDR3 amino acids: CASSHWTGMNTEAFF. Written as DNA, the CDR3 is TGTGCCAGCAGCCACTGGACAGGGATGAACACTGAAGCTTTCTTT.

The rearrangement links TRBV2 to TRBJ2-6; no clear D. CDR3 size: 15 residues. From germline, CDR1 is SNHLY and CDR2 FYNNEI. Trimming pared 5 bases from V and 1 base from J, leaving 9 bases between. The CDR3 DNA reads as TGTGCCAGCAGTACCCCCGCGTCTGGGGCCAACGTCCTGACTTTC. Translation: CASSTPASGANVLTF.

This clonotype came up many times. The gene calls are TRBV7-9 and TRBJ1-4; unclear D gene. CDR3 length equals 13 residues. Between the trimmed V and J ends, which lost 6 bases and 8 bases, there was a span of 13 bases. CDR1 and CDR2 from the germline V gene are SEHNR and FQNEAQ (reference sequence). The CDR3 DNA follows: TGTGCCAGCAGTCCAAAGGACTGGGAAAAACTGTTTTTT. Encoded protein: CASSPKDWEKLFF.

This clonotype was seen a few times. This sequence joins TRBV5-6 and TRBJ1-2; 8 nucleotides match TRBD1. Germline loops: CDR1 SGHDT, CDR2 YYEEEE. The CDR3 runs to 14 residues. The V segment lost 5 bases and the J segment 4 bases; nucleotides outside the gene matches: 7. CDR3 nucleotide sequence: TGTGCCAGCAGGACCGGGACAGGTCTCTATGGCTACACCTTC. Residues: CASRTGTGLYGYTF.

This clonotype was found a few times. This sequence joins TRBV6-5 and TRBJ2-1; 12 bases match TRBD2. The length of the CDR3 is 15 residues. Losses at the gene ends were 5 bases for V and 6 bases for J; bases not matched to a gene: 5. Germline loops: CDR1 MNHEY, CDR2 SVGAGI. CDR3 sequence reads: CASSQLAGGRNEQFF. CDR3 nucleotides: TGTGCCAGCAGTCAGCTAGCGGGGGGGCGCAATGAGCAGTTCTTC.

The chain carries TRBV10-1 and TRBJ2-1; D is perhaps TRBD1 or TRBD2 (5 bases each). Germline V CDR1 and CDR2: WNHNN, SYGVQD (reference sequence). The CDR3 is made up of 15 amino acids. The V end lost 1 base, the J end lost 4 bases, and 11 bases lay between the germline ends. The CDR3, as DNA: TGCGCCAGCAGTGAGTTTGGGGGTAGTTACAATGAGCAGTTCTTC. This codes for CASSEFGGSYNEQFF.

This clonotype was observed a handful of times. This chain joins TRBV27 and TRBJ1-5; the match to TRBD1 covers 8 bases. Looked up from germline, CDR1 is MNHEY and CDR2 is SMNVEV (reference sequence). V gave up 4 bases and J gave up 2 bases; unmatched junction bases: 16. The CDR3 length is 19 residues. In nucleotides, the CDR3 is TGTGCCAGCAGTTCCCTAGGACAGGGAGACTTGGTGTGCAATCAGCCCCAGCATTTT. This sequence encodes CASSSLGQGDLVCNQPQHF.

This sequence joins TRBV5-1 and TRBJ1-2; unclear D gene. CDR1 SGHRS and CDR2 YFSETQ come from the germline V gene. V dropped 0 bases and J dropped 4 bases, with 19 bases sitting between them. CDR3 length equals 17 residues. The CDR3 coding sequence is TGCGCCAGCAGCTTGGTCCCGCAAACAATCATGCTCTATGGCTACACCTTC. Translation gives CASSLVPQTIMLYGYTF.